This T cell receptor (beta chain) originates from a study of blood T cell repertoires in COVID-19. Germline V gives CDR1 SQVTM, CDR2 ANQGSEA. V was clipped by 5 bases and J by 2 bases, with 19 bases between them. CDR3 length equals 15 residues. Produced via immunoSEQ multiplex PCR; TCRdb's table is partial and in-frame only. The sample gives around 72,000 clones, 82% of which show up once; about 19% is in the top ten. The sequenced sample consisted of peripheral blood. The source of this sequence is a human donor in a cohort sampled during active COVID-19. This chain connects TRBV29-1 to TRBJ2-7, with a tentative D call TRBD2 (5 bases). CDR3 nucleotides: TGCAGCGTTAAAAGCCAATCGGGGAGAGCCTACGAGCAGTACTTC. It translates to CSVKSQSGRAYEQYF.